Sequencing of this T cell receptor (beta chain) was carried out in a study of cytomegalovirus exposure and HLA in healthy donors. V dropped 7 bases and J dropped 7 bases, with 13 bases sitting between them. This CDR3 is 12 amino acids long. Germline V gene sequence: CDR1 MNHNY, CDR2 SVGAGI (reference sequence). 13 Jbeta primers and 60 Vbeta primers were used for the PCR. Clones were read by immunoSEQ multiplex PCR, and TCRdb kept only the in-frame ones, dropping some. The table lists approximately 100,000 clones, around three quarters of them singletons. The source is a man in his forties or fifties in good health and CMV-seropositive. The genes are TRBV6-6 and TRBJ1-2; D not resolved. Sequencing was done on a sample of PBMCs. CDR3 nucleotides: TGTGCCAGCACCGAAGGCGCGGGTGGCTACACCTTC. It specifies CASTEGAGGYTF.